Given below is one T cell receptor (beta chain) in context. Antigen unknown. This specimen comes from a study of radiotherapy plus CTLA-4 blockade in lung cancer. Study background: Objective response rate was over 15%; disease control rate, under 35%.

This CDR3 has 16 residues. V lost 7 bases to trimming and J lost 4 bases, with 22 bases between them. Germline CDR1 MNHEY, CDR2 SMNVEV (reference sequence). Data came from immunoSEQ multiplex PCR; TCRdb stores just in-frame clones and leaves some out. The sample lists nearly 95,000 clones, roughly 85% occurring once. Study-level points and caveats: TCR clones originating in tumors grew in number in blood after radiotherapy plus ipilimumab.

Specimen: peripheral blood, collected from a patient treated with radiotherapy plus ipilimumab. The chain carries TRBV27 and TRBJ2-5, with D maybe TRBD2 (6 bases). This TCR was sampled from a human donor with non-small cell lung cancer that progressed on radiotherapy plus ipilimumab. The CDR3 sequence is CASTPVGYTGGETQYF. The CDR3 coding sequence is TGTGCCAGCACCCCGGTGGGCTACACCGGGGGAGAGACCCAGTACTTC.